One and the same sample provided the 31 T cell receptor beta chains below, sequenced in a study of T cell responses to AZD1222 COVID-19 vaccine. Profiling relied on immunoSEQ multiplex PCR, and the TCRdb table lists in-frame clones only, not all of them. The sample has about 110,000 clones, around 85% seen once; the top ten hold roughly 6.2%. Sequenced here: peripheral blood, sampled on day 0 of AZD1222 vaccination. The receptors were sampled from an adult in good health.

The chain is built from TRBV6-2 or TRBV6-3 and TRBJ1-1, with D hard to call. Germline CDR1 is MNHEY and CDR2 is SVGEGT. Trimming shortened V by 5 bases and J by 0 bases, and 16 bases separated the two germline ends. This CDR3 is built from 16 residues. CDR3 sequence (DNA): TGTGCCAGCAGTCGGACGGACGTTTATTTGAACACTGAAGCTTTCTTT. Residues: CASSRTDVYLNTEAFF.

The chain uses TRBV30 and TRBJ2-2; D uncertain. This CDR3 spans 14 amino acids. Trimming removed 2 bases at V and 5 bases at J, with 12 bases between. The germline V gene has CDR1 GTSNPN and CDR2 SVGIG (reference sequence). The CDR3 DNA is TGTGCCTGGAGTAGGCAAGGGTCGACCGGGGAGCTGTTTTTT. Translation gives CAWSRQGSTGELFF.

This sequence joins TRBV24-1 and TRBJ1-5; D is possibly TRBD1 (5 bases). This CDR3 region has 14 residues. Trimming shortened V by 9 bases and J by 1 base, and 12 bases separated the two germline ends. Germline values: CDR1 KGHDR, CDR2 SFDVKD. The CDR3 DNA is TGTGCCACCTCTCGGGAGGGGAGCAATCAGCCCCAGCATTTT. This codes for CATSREGSNQPQHF.

This clone was recorded once. This chain joins TRBV7-9 and TRBJ1-2, with TRBD1 matching over 7 bases. Germline-derived CDR1 and CDR2 are SEHNR and FQNEAQ (reference sequence). Germline trimming cut 5 bases from V and 2 bases from J; bases unmatched to any gene: 5. CDR3 length equals 14 residues. As DNA, the CDR3 is TGTGCCAGCAGCGCCGACAGGGAAAACTATGGCTACACCTTC. Encoded protein: CASSADRENYGYTF.

The chain employs TRBV14 and TRBJ1-2; 7 nucleotides line up with TRBD1. The germline V gene encodes CDR1 SGHDN and CDR2 FVKESK. With V trimmed by 3 bases and J by 6 bases, 7 bases remained unmatched. CDR3 length: 14 amino acids. CDR3 amino acids: CASSQSTGYDGYTF. In DNA, the CDR3 is TGTGCCAGCAGCCAGTCGACAGGGTATGATGGCTACACCTTC. The whole variable domain, filled in from reference TRBV14 and TRBJ1-2, reads EAGVTQFPSHSVIEKGQTVTLRCDPISGHDNLYWYRRVMGKEIKFLLHFVKESKQDESGMPNNRFLAERTGGTYSTLKVQPAELEDSGVYFCASSQSTGYDGYTFGSGTRLTVV.

This chain links TRBV25-1 with TRBJ2-7; 7 bases fit TRBD1. Germline V gene lookup returns CDR1 MGHDK and CDR2 SYGVNS. There are 12 residues in the CDR3. Germline trimming cut 7 bases from V and 2 bases from J; bases unmatched to any gene: 2. For the CDR3, the DNA is TGTGCCAGCATAGGGACAGCCTACGAGCAGTACTTC. It translates to CASIGTAYEQYF.

This chain joins TRBV30 and TRBJ1-4, with TRBD1 identical over 7 bases. Germline V lookup: CDR1 GTSNPN, CDR2 SVGIG (reference sequence). This CDR3 spans 12 amino acids. After removal of 8 bases from V and 6 bases from J, the junction contained 6 bases not matched to a gene. This CDR3 reads CARQGGDEKLFF. Written as DNA, the CDR3 is TGTGCCCGACAGGGAGGGGATGAAAAACTGTTTTTT.

This chain links TRBV10-3 with TRBJ2-1, with 11 bases identical to TRBD1. The CDR3 runs to 16 residues. In germline, CDR1 is ENHRY, CDR2 SYGVKD. J gave up 9 bases and V 3 bases, and 10 bases lay outside the gene matches. CDR3 DNA sequence: TGTGCCATCAGTGACCTCGGACAGGGGGCCGCCACTGAGCAGTTCTTC. Its translation: CAISDLGQGAATEQFF.

The chain is built from TRBV5-1 and TRBJ2-2; D is unclear. V was pared by 6 bases and J by 4 bases, with 16 bases between. Germline CDR1 and CDR2: SGHRS and YFSETQ. This CDR3 is 15 amino acids long. In DNA, the CDR3 is TGCGCCAGCATGCCCGCGCCCGGTGGCACCGGGGAGCTGTTTTTT. This encodes CASMPAPGGTGELFF.

The chain is built from TRBV28 and TRBJ1-4; D is ambiguous. This CDR3 spans 15 amino acids. V gave up 5 bases and J gave up 8 bases, with 18 bases separating them. From germline, CDR1 is MDHEN and CDR2 SYDVKM. The CDR3 DNA follows: TGTGCCAGCAGTCCCCGAAGAGGGTTTTGGGAAAAACTGTTTTTT. Translated: CASSPRRGFWEKLFF. Together with reference TRBV28 and TRBJ1-4, the CDR3 gives the full variable domain: DVKVTQSSRYLVKRTGEKVFLECVQDMDHENMFWYRQDPGLGLRLIYFSYDVKMKEKGDIPEGYSVSREKKERFSLILESASTNQTSMYLCASSPRRGFWEKLFFGSGTQLSVL.

The rearrangement joins TRBV6-2 or TRBV6-3 to TRBJ2-5; a weak D match, TRBD2 (7 bases). The germline gives CDR1 MNHEY, CDR2 SVGEGT. Trimming removed 6 bases from V and 7 bases from J, with 15 bases in between. This CDR3 spans 13 amino acids. This CDR3 is CASSMTRGGTQYF. Here the CDR3 DNA reads TGTGCCAGCAGCATGACTAGGGGGGGGACCCAGTACTTC.

The genes are TRBV11-2 and TRBJ1-2; TRBD1 aligns across 9 bases. V dropped 4 bases and J dropped 8; count of bases not matched to a gene: 5. Per the germline V gene, CDR1 is SGHAT and CDR2 is FQNNGV. The CDR3 is made up of 13 amino acids. CDR3 sequence: CASSSSDRGGYTF. CDR3 nucleotides: TGTGCCAGCAGCTCCTCGGACAGGGGCGGCTACACCTTC.

V usage is TRBV27 and J usage is TRBJ2-7; 12 nucleotides line up with TRBD2. Germline-derived CDR1 and CDR2 are MNHEY and SMNVEV (reference sequence). Trimming cost V 0 bases and J 2 bases; bases outside gene matches: 2. This CDR3 comprises 16 residues. CDR3 residues: CASSLSPSGGAYEQYF. The CDR3 DNA follows: TGTGCCAGCAGTTTATCTCCTAGCGGGGGGGCCTACGAGCAGTACTTC.

V usage is TRBV28 and J usage is TRBJ1-2; 9 nucleotides match TRBD1. Germline loops: CDR1 MDHEN, CDR2 SYDVKM. V lost 6 bases, J lost 2 bases, and 4 bases stayed unmatched. This CDR3 is built from 14 residues. The CDR3 DNA sequence: TGTGCCAGCAGGGGGACAGGGATAAACTATGGCTACACCTTC. Its protein product is CASRGTGINYGYTF.

The chain combines TRBV10-3 with TRBJ2-7; unclear D gene. With 8 bases removed from V and 7 bases from J, the gap between germline ends came to 9 bases. The CDR3 is made up of 10 amino acids. Germline V gives CDR1 ENHRY, CDR2 SYGVKD. Here the CDR3 reads CAIGRQEQYF. The CDR3 DNA is TGTGCCATCGGCCGCCAGGAGCAGTACTTC.

This rearrangement joins TRBV3-1 (or the pseudogene TRBV3-2) to TRBJ1-2, with D possibly being TRBD1 (6 bases). The CDR3 extends over 16 amino acids. Trimming took 0 bases from V and 8 from J, leaving 19 bases between them. The germline V gene has CDR1 LGHDT and CDR2 YNNKEL (reference sequence). The CDR3 region has the DNA TGTGCCAGCAGCCAAGATGGGGGGGCGCAGAACCAGGGCTACACCTTC. This codes for CASSQDGGAQNQGYTF.

The chain carries TRBV28 and TRBJ1-4; TRBD1 might be the D (5 bases). Trimming removed 5 bases from V and 8 bases from J, with 15 bases in between. From germline, CDR1 is MDHEN and CDR2 SYDVKM. CDR3 size: 14 residues. The CDR3 region has the DNA TGTGCCAGCAGTCAGCAGGGCCTCAAGGAAAAACTGTTTTTT. This encodes CASSQQGLKEKLFF.

This chain connects TRBV18 to TRBJ1-4; D gene ambiguous. The germline V and J ends were trimmed by 5 bases and 0 bases, with 10 bases remaining between them. CDR1 KGHSH and CDR2 LQKENI come from the germline V gene. The length of the CDR3 is 15 residues. The CDR3, as DNA: TGTGCCAGCTCAGGAGGGCCAACAACTAATGAAAAACTGTTTTTT. Amino acids: CASSGGPTTNEKLFF.

This clone has a handful of counts. The V call is TRBV27, the J call TRBJ2-1; TRBD2 matches 12 bases. V lost 7 bases to trimming and J lost 1 base; unmatched junction nucleotides: 5. The CDR3 sequence is 16 residues long. In germline, CDR1 is MNHEY, CDR2 SMNVEV (reference sequence). CDR3 region: CASTMLAGGSYNEQFF. CDR3 coding DNA: TGTGCCAGCACTATGCTAGCGGGGGGGTCCTACAATGAGCAGTTCTTC.

The V gene is TRBV7-9, the J gene TRBJ2-7; possibly TRBD2 for D (6 bases). Trimming took off 3 bases at V and 5 bases at J, with 20 bases between the two ends. CDR3 size: 16 residues. CDR1 is SEHNR and CDR2 is FQNEAQ in the germline V gene (reference sequence). CDR3 nucleotide sequence: TGTGCCAGCAGCTTTTCAGTCGCGGGGCCTAGCCACGAGCAGTACTTC. This encodes CASSFSVAGPSHEQYF.

The V gene is TRBV7-6, the J gene TRBJ2-5; 16 nucleotides line up with TRBD2. V lost 2 bases and J lost 4; bases outside the gene matches: 10. The V gene's germline CDR1 is SGHVS and CDR2 FNYEAQ. This CDR3 region has 19 residues. The CDR3 nucleotides read TGTGCCAGCAGCTTAACCGGGACTAGCGGGGGGGCTTTGGGAGAGACCCAGTACTTC. It is translated as CASSLTGTSGGALGETQYF.

This clone showed up just once. The chain links TRBV19 to TRBJ1-2; D ambiguous. The ends were cut back, 6 bases at V and 5 bases at J, with 22 bases in the middle. The CDR3 contains 16 residues. Per germline, CDR1 LNHDA and CDR2 SQIVND (reference sequence). The CDR3 here is CASSGYITGKGYGYTF. In nucleotides, the CDR3 is TGTGCCAGTAGCGGATACATCACGGGGAAGGGTTATGGCTACACCTTC. The full variable domain, completed using reference TRBV19 and TRBJ1-2, is DGGITQSPKYLFRKEGQNVTLSCEQNLNHDAMYWYRQDPGQGLRLIYYSQIVNDFQKGDIAEGYSVSREKKESFPLTVTSAQKNPTAFYLCASSGYITGKGYGYTFGSGTRLTVV.

The chain combines TRBV2 with TRBJ2-7; 8 nucleotides line up with TRBD1. CDR1 is SNHLY and CDR2 is FYNNEI in the germline V gene. This CDR3 comprises 13 residues. Germline trimming cut 8 bases from V and 6 bases from J; bases unmatched to any gene: 9. The CDR3 DNA is TGTGCCAGCGGGCCGACAGGGGCCATCGAGCAGTACTTC. Translating gives CASGPTGAIEQYF. Variable domain in full (rest from reference TRBV2 and TRBJ2-7): EPEVTQTPSHQVTQMGQEVILRCVPISNHLYFYWYRQILGQKVEFLVSFYNNEISEKSEIFDDQFSVERPDGSNFTLKIRSTKLEDSAMYFCASGPTGAIEQYFGPGTRLTVT.

The V and J genes are TRBV5-1 and TRBJ1-2; 7 bases line up with TRBD1. The V segment lost 3 bases and the J segment 3 bases; nucleotides outside the gene matches: 8. The CDR3 has 15 residues. The V gene's germline CDR1 is SGHRS and CDR2 YFSETQ. CDR3 region: CASSWGVGGDYGYTF. The CDR3 DNA reads as TGCGCCAGCAGCTGGGGAGTAGGGGGCGACTATGGCTACACCTTC.

The chain employs TRBV2 and TRBJ1-1; the D is unclear. The CDR3 has 14 amino acids. V was cut by 7 bases and J by 3 bases, with 15 bases left in between. Germline assignment: CDR1 SNHLY and CDR2 FYNNEI. Here the CDR3 DNA reads TGTGCCAGCACGGGCAGACGGTCGGACACTGAAGCTTTCTTT. Its protein product is CASTGRRSDTEAFF.

The gene calls are TRBV7-9 and TRBJ2-5, with 8 positions matching TRBD1. Germline V gene data show CDR1 as SEHNR and CDR2 as FQNEAQ (reference sequence). After removal of 2 bases from V and 4 bases from J, the junction contained 9 bases not matched to a gene. CDR3 length equals 16 residues. CDR3 DNA: TGTGCCAGCAGCTTATGGACAGGGCGGATAAGAGAGACCCAGTACTTC. Its translation is CASSLWTGRIRETQYF.

This sequence joins TRBV6-5 and TRBJ2-2; D uncertain. The CDR3 consists of 15 residues. The V end lost 6 bases, the J end lost 4 bases, and 15 bases lay between the germline ends. Germline CDR1 is MNHEY and CDR2 is SVGAGI. CDR3 protein: CASRSRVRVTGELFF. The CDR3 bases are TGTGCCAGCAGGTCAAGGGTTCGGGTCACCGGGGAGCTGTTTTTT.

The V gene is TRBV5-1, the J gene TRBJ1-2; D not certain. The CDR3 has 15 residues. CDR1 and CDR2 (germline): SGHRS, YFSETQ. Trimming cost V 0 bases and J 1 base, with 10 bases left between them. The CDR3 sequence is CASSLGRFDNYGYTF. CDR3 DNA sequence: TGCGCCAGCAGCTTGGGACGATTCGATAACTATGGCTACACCTTC.

The V call is TRBV27, the J call TRBJ2-1; D is ambiguous. The V and J ends lost 2 bases and 7 bases respectively, with 12 bases between them. The CDR3 spans 14 residues. CDR1 and CDR2 (germline): MNHEY, SMNVEV (reference sequence). DNA for the CDR3: TGTGCCAGCAGTTTAAACCGAGAGCAGAATGAGCAGTTCTTC. Translating it yields CASSLNREQNEQFF.

The rearrangement links TRBV3-1 (or the pseudogene TRBV3-2) to TRBJ2-4; 13 nucleotides match TRBD2. V lost 3 bases and J lost 0; bases outside the gene matches: 8. Germline lookup yields CDR1 LGHDT and CDR2 YNNKEL (reference sequence). The CDR3 covers 19 residues. The CDR3 DNA reads TGTGCCAGCAGCCAGGGGACTAGCGGGGTGTCCTTAGCCAAAAACATTCAGTACTTC. Residues: CASSQGTSGVSLAKNIQYF.

The chain carries TRBV11-3 and TRBJ2-7; D is perhaps TRBD2 (6 bases). This CDR3 is 13 amino acids long. V was pared by 2 bases and J by 10 bases, with 15 bases between. The germline V gene encodes CDR1 SGHNT and CDR2 YENEEA. The CDR3 coding sequence is TGTGCCAGCAGCTTATCGCTAGCGAGAGCCCAGTACTTC. This gives the protein CASSLSLARAQYF.